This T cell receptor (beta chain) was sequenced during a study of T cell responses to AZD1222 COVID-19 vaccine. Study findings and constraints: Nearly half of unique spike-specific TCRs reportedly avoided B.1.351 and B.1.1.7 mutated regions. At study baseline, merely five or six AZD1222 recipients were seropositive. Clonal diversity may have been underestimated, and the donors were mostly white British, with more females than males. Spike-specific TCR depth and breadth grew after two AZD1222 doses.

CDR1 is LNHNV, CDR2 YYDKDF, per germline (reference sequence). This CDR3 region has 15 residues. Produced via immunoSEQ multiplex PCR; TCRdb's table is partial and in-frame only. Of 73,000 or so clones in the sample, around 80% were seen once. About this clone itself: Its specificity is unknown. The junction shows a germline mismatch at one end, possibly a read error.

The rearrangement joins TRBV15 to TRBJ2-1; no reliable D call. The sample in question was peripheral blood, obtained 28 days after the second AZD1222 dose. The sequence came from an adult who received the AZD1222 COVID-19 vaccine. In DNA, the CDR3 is TGTGCCACCAGCAGAGATACGGGTGGTTACAATGGGCAGTTCTTC. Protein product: CATSRDTGGYNGQFF.